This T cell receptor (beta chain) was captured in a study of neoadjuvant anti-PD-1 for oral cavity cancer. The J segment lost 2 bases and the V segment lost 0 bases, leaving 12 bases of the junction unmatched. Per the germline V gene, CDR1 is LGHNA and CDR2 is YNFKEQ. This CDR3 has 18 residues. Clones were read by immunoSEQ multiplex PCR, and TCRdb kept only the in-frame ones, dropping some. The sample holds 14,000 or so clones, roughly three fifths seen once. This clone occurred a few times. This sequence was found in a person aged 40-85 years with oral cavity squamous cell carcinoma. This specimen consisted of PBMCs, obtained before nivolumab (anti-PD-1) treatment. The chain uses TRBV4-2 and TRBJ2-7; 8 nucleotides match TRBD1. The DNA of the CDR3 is TGTGCCAGCAGCCAAGAGTGGTCAGGACAGGGCTTTCCCTACGAGCAGTACTTC. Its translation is CASSQEWSGQGFPYEQYF.